This T cell receptor (beta chain) originates from a study of cytomegalovirus exposure and HLA in healthy donors. When sampled, the donors appeared nominally healthy, though they likely had unrecorded immune exposures. This CDR3 region has 16 residues. CDR1 and CDR2 (germline): MGHDK, SYGVNS. V dropped 2 bases and J dropped 0; count of bases not matched to a gene: 5. Study-level results: Reportedly, TCR beta sequences accurately predicted HLA-A and HLA-B alleles in most subjects.

Use of 60 Vbeta and 13 Jbeta primers characterized the PCR. In the study's own analysis: Later reanalysis found around 84 million unique TCR beta chains, about 10 million of them shared. Generated by immunoSEQ multiplex PCR, the TCRdb table keeps only in-frame clones and is missing some. V, J and clone size derive from that table, while D and trimming were established from the DNA sequence. Found here are about 94,000 clones, approximately 79% of them singletons; the top ten hold approximately 3.9%. About this clone itself: Its matching antigen is unknown.

The rearrangement uses TRBV25-1 and TRBJ1-2; 8 positions match TRBD1. This TCR derives from a woman aged 35 to 49 in good health and CMV-seronegative. The sample comprised PBMCs. The CDR3 region is CASSEPGTGTNYGYTF. The CDR3 region has the DNA TGTGCCAGCAGTGAACCGGGGACAGGCACTAACTATGGCTACACCTTC.